This TCR beta chain originates from a study of cytomegalovirus exposure and HLA in healthy donors. Study outcomes and limitations: The classifier was said to identify cytomegalovirus status with high specificity and sensitivity. Overall, around 160 TCR beta chains were annotated as cytomegalovirus-associated.

The PCR was carried out with 60 Vbeta primers and 13 Jbeta primers. Profiling relied on immunoSEQ multiplex PCR, and the TCRdb table lists in-frame clones only, not all of them. Of 120,000 or so clones listed, 80% are singletons. The germline V and J ends were trimmed by 0 bases and 2 bases, with 7 bases remaining between them. The CDR3 covers 14 residues. Looked up from germline, CDR1 is LNHNV and CDR2 is YYDKDF (reference sequence). On this clone: Its antigen is undetermined.

Sequencing used PBMCs. This sequence joins TRBV15 and TRBJ1-1; TRBD1 might be the D (5 bases). This TCR was recovered from a man aged 25-40 years in good health and CMV-seronegative. CDR3 residues: CATSRDRGNTEAFF. In DNA form, the CDR3 reads TGTGCCACCAGCAGAGATAGGGGAAACACTGAAGCTTTCTTT.